What follows are 18 T cell receptor beta chains derived from one specimen sequenced in a study of blood T cell repertoires in COVID-19. Sequenced by immunoSEQ multiplex PCR; TCRdb stores in-frame clones only, minus some. The sample contains over 130,000 clones, 75% to 85% of which appear only once. The specimen sequenced was peripheral blood. All receptors derive from an elderly woman with acute or convalescent COVID-19.

This rearrangement joins TRBV6-5 to TRBJ2-4; TRBD1 matches at 8 bases. Germline V gene data show CDR1 as MNHEY and CDR2 as SVGAGI. The CDR3 runs 13 residues. V lost 6 bases and J lost 8; bases outside the gene matches: 6. The DNA of the CDR3 is TGTGCCAGCAGCCGGACAGGGCCGTACATTCAGTACTTC. Protein product: CASSRTGPYIQYF.

The chain joins TRBV4-1 to TRBJ2-7, with 10 bases fitting TRBD1. Germline V lookup: CDR1 MGHRA, CDR2 YSYEKL. J lost 4 bases, V lost 3 bases, and 9 bases had no gene match. This CDR3 is 16 amino acids long. CDR3 amino acids: CASSQAGTGAWYEQYF. CDR3 bases: TGCGCCAGCAGCCAGGCCGGGACAGGGGCATGGTACGAGCAGTACTTC.

The table lists this clone with a count of one. The V gene is TRBV4-2, the J gene TRBJ1-3; a possible D gene is TRBD1 (6 bases). The CDR3 is made up of 17 amino acids. CDR1 is LGHNA and CDR2 is YNFKEQ in the germline V gene. Between the trimmed V and J ends, which lost 4 bases and 0 bases, there was a span of 16 bases. CDR3 residues: CASSLVAGASSGNTIYF. The DNA for the CDR3 is TGTGCCAGCAGCCTGGTCGCGGGGGCGAGCTCTGGAAACACCATATATTTT.

The CDR3 region is CSASKGQGDPHEQYF. CDR3 nucleotide sequence: TGCAGTGCTAGTAAAGGTCAGGGGGATCCCCACGAGCAGTACTTC. V usage is TRBV20-1 and J usage is TRBJ2-7, with 7 bases that match TRBD1. This CDR3 is built from 15 residues. V lost 3 bases, J lost 5 bases, and 13 bases stayed unmatched. CDR1 is DFQATT, CDR2 SNEGSKA, per germline (reference sequence).

The rearrangement links TRBV15 to TRBJ1-2; 8 bases map to TRBD1. CDR3 size: 14 residues. V was pared by 1 base and J by 5 bases, with 3 bases of the junction left unmatched. Germline V gene sequence: CDR1 LNHNV, CDR2 YYDKDF (reference sequence). The CDR3 DNA is TGTGCCACCAGCAGAGCAGGGGGCGCGTATGGCTACACCTTC. It specifies CATSRAGGAYGYTF.

The CDR3 nucleotides read TGCAGCGTTTATCACGGGACACTGCTCGAGCAGTACTTC. Protein sequence: CSVYHGTLLEQYF. The chain uses TRBV29-1 and TRBJ2-7; D may be TRBD1 (6 bases). Trimming shortened V by 5 bases and J by 6 bases, and 17 bases separated the two germline ends. Germline lookup yields CDR1 SQVTM and CDR2 ANQGSEA. The CDR3 extends over 13 amino acids.

This rearrangement joins TRBV30 to TRBJ1-2; D is perhaps TRBD1 (5 bases). The CDR3 sequence is 12 residues long. Germline V gives CDR1 GTSNPN, CDR2 SVGIG (reference sequence). Trimming removed 3 bases from V and 8 bases from J, with 13 bases in between. The CDR3 loop reads CAWSRQLGGYTF. CDR3 nucleotide sequence: TGTGCCTGGAGCAGACAGCTCGGGGGCTACACCTTC.

There are a few counts of this clone. This chain connects TRBV29-1 to TRBJ2-3; 11 nucleotides align to TRBD2. This CDR3 region has 15 residues. The germline V gene encodes CDR1 SQVTM and CDR2 ANQGSEA. V lost 5 bases and J lost 0; bases outside the gene matches: 4. The CDR3 loop reads CSVRGLAVSTDTQYF. In DNA, the CDR3 is TGCAGCGTTCGGGGACTAGCGGTTAGCACAGATACGCAGTATTTT.

This clone was found once. The CDR3 nucleotides read TGTGCCAGCAGCCAACCGGGGCGGAGGGGAGAGACCCAGTACTTC. Translation gives CASSQPGRRGETQYF. The chain combines TRBV3-1 (or the pseudogene TRBV3-2) with TRBJ2-5; D may be TRBD2 (6 bases). CDR1 and CDR2 from the germline V gene are LGHDT and YNNKEL (reference sequence). Between the trimmed V and J ends, which lost 2 bases and 4 bases, there was a span of 14 bases. The CDR3 totals 15 residues.

This rearrangement joins TRBV9 to TRBJ2-5; D is perhaps TRBD1 (6 bases). There are 15 residues in the CDR3. The V end lost 3 bases, the J end lost 5 bases, and 17 bases lay between the germline ends. Germline loops: CDR1 SGDLS, CDR2 YYNGEE. This CDR3 reads CASSARMGAGETQYF. The CDR3 region has the DNA TGTGCCAGCAGCGCCCGTATGGGGGCAGGGGAGACCCAGTACTTC.

The CDR3 loop is CAISPRGDSGNTIYF. The DNA for the CDR3 is TGTGCCATCTCTCCCAGGGGCGACTCTGGAAACACCATATATTTT. The J gene is TRBJ1-3, the V gene TRBV10-3; maybe TRBD1 (6 bases). V lost 8 bases to trimming and J lost 0 bases, with 14 bases between them. The CDR3 totals 15 residues. The V gene's germline CDR1 is ENHRY and CDR2 SYGVKD.

This sequence joins TRBV27 and TRBJ2-1; 7 bases line up with TRBD2. Per the germline V gene, CDR1 is MNHEY and CDR2 is SMNVEV (reference sequence). The V segment lost 2 bases and the J segment 6 bases; nucleotides outside the gene matches: 10. CDR3 length: 16 residues. This CDR3 is CASSLKAGEWGNEQFF. DNA for the CDR3: TGTGCCAGCAGTTTAAAGGCGGGGGAATGGGGCAATGAGCAGTTCTTC.

The chain combines TRBV5-6 with TRBJ1-1; perhaps TRBD1 as D (6 bases). This CDR3 spans 14 amino acids. Germline loops: CDR1 SGHDT, CDR2 YYEEEE. The V end was cut by 3 bases, the J end by 11 bases, with 20 bases between. DNA of the CDR3: TGTGCCAGCAGCTCCGGCGGGCCAGGGGCTTTGGCTTTCTTT. Translated: CASSSGGPGALAFF.

J is TRBJ1-1 and V is TRBV5-1, with a possible D match to TRBD1 (5 bases). With 9 bases removed from V and 5 bases from J, the gap between germline ends came to 20 bases. Germline loops: CDR1 SGHRS, CDR2 YFSETQ. CDR3 size: 14 residues. The CDR3, as DNA: TGCGCCACCGGAAGGGGATCTGGAGGGACTGAAGCTTTCTTT. This translates into CATGRGSGGTEAFF.

V is TRBV5-6 and J is TRBJ2-7; TRBD2 matches 9 bases. The CDR3 extends over 15 amino acids. V gave up 0 bases and J gave up 3 bases; unmatched junction bases: 4. Germline-derived CDR1 and CDR2 are SGHDT and YYEEEE. The CDR3 loop is CASSLGLAGYYEQYF. The CDR3 coding sequence is TGTGCCAGCAGCTTGGGCCTAGCGGGATACTACGAGCAGTACTTC.

The chain couples TRBV7-9 to TRBJ1-3; the match to TRBD1 covers 7 bases. Germline V gene lookup returns CDR1 SEHNR and CDR2 FQNEAQ (reference sequence). The CDR3 is 18 amino acids. V lost 1 base and J lost 0; bases outside the gene matches: 9. This chain's CDR3 is CASSLGRLGQISGNTIYF. The CDR3 DNA sequence: TGTGCCAGCAGCTTAGGCCGGTTGGGACAGATCTCTGGAAACACCATATATTTT.

V is TRBV29-1 and J is TRBJ1-2, with 8 bases aligning to TRBD1. Germline assignment: CDR1 SQVTM and CDR2 ANQGSEA. This CDR3 is built from 13 residues. With V trimmed by 7 bases and J by 7 bases, 11 bases remained unmatched. CDR3 coding DNA: TGCAGCGCCAAACCGGGACAGGCTCCTGGCTACACCTTC. Amino acids: CSAKPGQAPGYTF.

V is TRBV28 and J is TRBJ1-2; 8 bases are a match to TRBD1. CDR3 length: 15 amino acids. V trimming: 3 bases; J trimming: 8 bases; junction bases outside the gene matches: 11. CDR1 is MDHEN, CDR2 SYDVKM, per germline. CDR3 region: CASSFLLRGRGGYTF. CDR3 bases: TGTGCCAGCAGTTTTCTACTCAGGGGGCGAGGAGGCTACACCTTC.